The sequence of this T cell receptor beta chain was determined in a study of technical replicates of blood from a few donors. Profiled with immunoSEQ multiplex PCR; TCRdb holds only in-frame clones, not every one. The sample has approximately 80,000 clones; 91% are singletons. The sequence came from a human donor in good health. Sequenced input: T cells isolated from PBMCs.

The CDR3 here is CASSPGYLQETQYF. The DNA for the CDR3 is TGTGCCAGCAGTCCAGGATACCTCCAAGAGACCCAGTACTTC. This chain uses TRBV6-5 with TRBJ2-5, with D uncertain. V shed 5 bases and J shed 1 base, with 11 bases lying between them. CDR3 size: 14 residues. Germline lookup yields CDR1 MNHEY and CDR2 SVGAGI.